Below, 10 T cell receptor beta chains from the same sample are listed, as sequenced in a study of early stage breast cancer tumors. This table comes from immunoSEQ multiplex PCR, and its TCRdb copy is limited to in-frame clones, with some not included. The data show around 71,000 clones, around 85% seen once. The sample consisted of blood. The receptors stem from a person in their sixties or seventies with breast cancer.

This clone turned up a few times. The chain joins TRBV19 to TRBJ1-5, with no clear D. The CDR3 length is 13 residues. CDR1 and CDR2 from the germline V gene are LNHDA and SQIVND (reference sequence). V lost 1 base and J 4 bases, leaving 5 bases between the germline ends. The CDR3 DNA is TGTGCCAGTAGTATAGCGGGAAATCAGCCCCAGCATTTT. It is translated as CASSIAGNQPQHF.

The chain couples TRBV7-2 to TRBJ1-2, with D possibly TRBD1 on 6 matching bases. The CDR3 extends over 15 amino acids. The V gene lost 1 base and the J gene lost 8 bases, with 17 bases spanning the gap. Germline CDR1 SGHTA, CDR2 FQGNSA. The CDR3 protein is CASSLEMAGVGGYTF. The CDR3 bases are TGTGCCAGCAGCTTAGAAATGGCAGGGGTAGGCGGCTACACCTTC. Using reference TRBV7-2 and TRBJ1-2 for the parts outside the CDR3, the full variable domain is GAGVSQSPSNKVTEKGKDVELRCDPISGHTALYWYRQSLGQGLEFLIYFQGNSAPDKSGLPSDRFSAERTGGSVSTLTIQRTQQEDSAVYLCASSLEMAGVGGYTFGSGTRLTVV.

This chain links TRBV6-5 with TRBJ2-2; D perhaps matches TRBD1 (6 bases). Between the trimmed V and J ends, which lost 6 bases and 8 bases, there was a span of 13 bases. The CDR3 has 13 residues. CDR1 is MNHEY, CDR2 SVGAGI, per germline. The CDR3 DNA follows: TGTGCCAGCAGCCCTTCAGGGGTGGGGGAGCTGTTTTTT. Encoded protein: CASSPSGVGELFF.

The rearrangement uses TRBV4-2 and TRBJ1-4; TRBD1 might be the D (5 bases). This CDR3 is built from 13 residues. Between the trimmed V and J ends, which lost 0 bases and 8 bases, there was a span of 7 bases. CDR1 and CDR2 (germline): LGHNA, YNFKEQ. The DNA for the CDR3 is TGTGCCAGCAGCCAAGAGGGGGGGGAAAAACTGTTTTTT. It encodes CASSQEGGEKLFF.

V is TRBV7-9 and J is TRBJ1-5, with 7 bases lining up with TRBD1. J lost 3 bases, V lost 0 bases, and 2 bases had no gene match. This CDR3 comprises 15 residues. CDR1 SEHNR and CDR2 FQNEAQ come from the germline V gene (reference sequence). CDR3 loop: CASSLAGQANQPQHF. In DNA form, the CDR3 reads TGTGCCAGCAGCTTAGCAGGACAGGCCAATCAGCCCCAGCATTTT.

This clone was found a few times. The CDR3 region has the DNA TGTGCCAGCAGGCCCTGGACTAGAGGTACCGGGGAGCTGTTTTTT. It codes for CASRPWTRGTGELFF. The chain carries TRBV28 and TRBJ2-2, with TRBD2 identical over 7 bases. V was clipped by 6 bases and J by 5 bases; unmatched bases: 9. CDR3 length: 15 amino acids. The germline V gene encodes CDR1 MDHEN and CDR2 SYDVKM.

This clone was found once. The rearrangement joins TRBV11-2 to TRBJ2-7; D unresolved. The V gene lost 5 bases and the J gene lost 2 bases, with 16 bases spanning the gap. The CDR3 consists of 15 residues. Germline V gene sequence: CDR1 SGHAT, CDR2 FQNNGV. CDR3 loop: CASSPTPRQPYEQYF. The CDR3 DNA follows: TGTGCCAGCAGCCCCACCCCCCGACAACCCTACGAGCAGTACTTC.

DNA for the CDR3: TGTGCCAGTAGTATAGATTCCGGGACGGAAGCGGGAGTAGATACGCAGTATTTT. Translating gives CASSIDSGTEAGVDTQYF. The V and J genes are TRBV19 and TRBJ2-3; 8 bases match TRBD2. Germline lookup yields CDR1 LNHDA and CDR2 SQIVND (reference sequence). The V and J ends lost 0 bases and 5 bases, in that order; junction bases with no gene match: 13. This CDR3 has 18 amino acids.

The chain has TRBV5-1 and TRBJ1-3; 7 nucleotides align to TRBD1. Germline CDR1 reads SGHRS; CDR2 reads YFSETQ. V was clipped by 4 bases and J by 1 base; unmatched bases: 8. The CDR3 loop spans 16 amino acids. CDR3 nucleotide sequence: TGCGCCAGCAGCAACCCAGGGGGGAGTTCTGGAAACACCATATATTTT. Residues: CASSNPGGSSGNTIYF.

The CDR3 DNA reads TGTGCCTGGAGTGAGACAGAGAATTCACCCCTCCACTTT. Translation: CAWSETENSPLHF. The rearrangement links TRBV30 to TRBJ1-6, with D possibly TRBD1 on 5 matching bases. Germline-derived CDR1 and CDR2 are GTSNPN and SVGIG (reference sequence). The CDR3 has 13 amino acids. The V and J ends lost 1 base and 7 bases respectively, with 8 bases between them.